This T cell receptor (beta chain) was captured in a study of cytomegalovirus exposure and HLA in healthy donors. Whole-study results and caveats: HLA alleles were associated with 18,000 or so TCR beta sequences in a later analysis at 0.05 false discovery rate. Immune exposure information available was restricted to CMV serostatus. Whilst most TCR sequences proved rare, a subset of public TCRs occurred across many donors. Across HLA loci, a later analysis found differing TCR association rates, with DRB1 most and HLA-C fewest.

The PCR made use of 60 Vbeta and 13 Jbeta primers. The repertoire was sequenced with immunoSEQ multiplex PCR; TCRdb's copy has only in-frame clones and lacks some. Altogether approximately 120,000 clones are present, more than 75% being singletons, with the ten largest covering 11%. On this clone: Its antigen is unidentified.

In germline, CDR1 is GTSNPN, CDR2 SVGIG (reference sequence). The V end was cut by 3 bases, the J end by 0 bases, with 9 bases between. The CDR3 runs to 15 residues. The rearrangement links TRBV30 to TRBJ2-6; no clear D. Sequencing was performed on PBMCs. The receptor's source is a man aged 25-40 years in good health and CMV-seropositive. The CDR3 loop is CAWSLGHSGANVLTF. The CDR3 DNA sequence: TGTGCCTGGAGCCTGGGCCACTCTGGGGCCAACGTCCTGACTTTC. The entire variable domain, with the rest obtained from reference TRBV30 and TRBJ2-6, is as follows: SQTIHQWPATLVQPVGSPLSLECTVEGTSNPNLYWYRQAAGRGLQLLFYSVGIGQISSEVPQNLSASRPQDRQFILSSKKLLLSDSGFYLCAWSLGHSGANVLTFGAGSRLTVL.